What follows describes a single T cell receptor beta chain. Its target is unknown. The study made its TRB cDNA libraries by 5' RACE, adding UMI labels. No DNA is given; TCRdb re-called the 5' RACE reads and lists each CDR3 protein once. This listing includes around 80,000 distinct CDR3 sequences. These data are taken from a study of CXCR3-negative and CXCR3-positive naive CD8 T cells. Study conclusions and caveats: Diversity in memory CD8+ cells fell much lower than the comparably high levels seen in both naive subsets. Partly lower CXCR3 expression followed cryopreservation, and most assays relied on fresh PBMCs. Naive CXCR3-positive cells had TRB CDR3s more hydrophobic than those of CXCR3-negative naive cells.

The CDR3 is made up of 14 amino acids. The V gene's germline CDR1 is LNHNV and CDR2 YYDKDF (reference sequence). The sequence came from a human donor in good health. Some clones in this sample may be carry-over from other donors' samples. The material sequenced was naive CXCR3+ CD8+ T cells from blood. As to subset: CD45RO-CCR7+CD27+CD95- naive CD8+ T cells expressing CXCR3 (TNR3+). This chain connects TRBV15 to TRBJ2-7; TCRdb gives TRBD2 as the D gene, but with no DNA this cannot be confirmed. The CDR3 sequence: CATSRTRAVSEQYF.